This entry lists 29 T cell receptor beta chains sequenced from one sample in a study of technical replicates of blood from a handful of donors. Method: immunoSEQ multiplex PCR; TCRdb's copy keeps in-frame clones and lacks some. The table includes approximately 90,000 clones, approximately 95% detected once. Sequencing input: T cells isolated from PBMCs. The receptors stem from a human donor in good health.

V is TRBV13 and J is TRBJ1-4; D is perhaps TRBD1 (6 bases). This CDR3 contains 18 residues. Trimming removed 5 bases from V and 2 bases from J, with 21 bases in between. In germline, CDR1 is PRHDT, CDR2 FYEKMQ (reference sequence). Here the CDR3 DNA reads TGTGCCAGCAGCAGAACAATTCAGGGGACGGGGACTAATGAAAAACTGTTTTTT. Encoded protein: CASSRTIQGTGTNEKLFF.

The genes are TRBV27 and TRBJ1-2, with D perhaps TRBD1 (6 bases). Germline loops: CDR1 MNHEY, CDR2 SMNVEV (reference sequence). This CDR3 has 14 residues. V lost 3 bases, J lost 5 bases, and 13 bases lay in between. The CDR3 reads CASSLGAPGYGYTF. The DNA of the CDR3 is TGTGCCAGCAGTTTGGGGGCGCCGGGTTATGGCTACACCTTC.

This clone appeared a few times. The chain has TRBV28 and TRBJ2-7; D uncertain. CDR3 length: 12 residues. The germline gives CDR1 MDHEN, CDR2 SYDVKM. The V gene lost 8 bases and the J gene lost 0 bases, with 8 bases spanning the gap. CDR3 sequence: CASGTDSYEQYF. CDR3 bases: TGTGCCAGCGGCACCGACTCCTACGAGCAGTACTTC.

This clone was seen more than once but under ten times. The V and J genes are TRBV7-9 and TRBJ2-7; the D gene is possibly TRBD1 (7 bases). Per the germline V gene, CDR1 is SEHNR and CDR2 is FQNEAQ (reference sequence). Between the trimmed V and J ends, which lost 2 bases and 5 bases, there was a span of 13 bases. The CDR3 has 14 residues. The CDR3 sequence is CASSLIRGADEQYF. CDR3 nucleotides: TGTGCCAGCAGCTTAATCAGGGGGGCGGACGAGCAGTACTTC. Looking up the rest from reference TRBV7-9 and TRBJ2-7 gives the full variable domain: DTGVSQNPRHKITKRGQNVTFRCDPISEHNRLYWYRQTLGQGPEFLTYFQNEAQLEKSRLLSDRFSAERPKGSFSTLEIQRTEQGDSAMYLCASSLIRGADEQYFGPGTRLTVT.

Concerning this clone: The junction differs from germline at one of its ends, possibly a read error. The rearrangement joins TRBV6-1 to TRBJ2-3; 8 bases map to TRBD2. Germline CDR1 and CDR2: MNHNS and SASEGT. This CDR3 spans 15 amino acids. CDR3 DNA sequence: TGTGCCAGCAGTGGAGGTGCGGGGGGCACTGATACGCAGTATTTT. Translated: CASSGGAGGTDTQYF.

In this sample, this clone turned up once. This rearrangement joins TRBV19 to TRBJ2-1, with 13 bases identical to TRBD2. CDR1 is LNHDA and CDR2 is SQIVND in the germline V gene (reference sequence). V shed 5 bases, J shed 9 bases, and the junction held 10 bases outside the gene matches. This CDR3 contains 16 residues. The CDR3 nucleotides read TGTGCCAGTAGTCCTTTAACTAGCGGGGGGGCCAGTGAGCAGTTCTTC. It yields the protein CASSPLTSGGASEQFF.

V is TRBV7-9 and J is TRBJ1-3; a weak D match, TRBD1 (6 bases). CDR3 length: 17 residues. The V end was cut by 2 bases, the J end by 0 bases, with 14 bases between. Germline loops: CDR1 SEHNR, CDR2 FQNEAQ (reference sequence). The CDR3 DNA reads TGTGCCAGCAGCTTACTGTGGACAGCCAACTCTGGAAACACCATATATTTT. It codes for CASSLLWTANSGNTIYF.

The chain joins TRBV6-1 to TRBJ2-7, with TRBD2 matching 9 bases. This CDR3 contains 13 residues. Germline V gene data show CDR1 as MNHNS and CDR2 as SASEGT. Unmatched junction bases numbered 5, after V lost 8 bases and J lost 3 bases. The CDR3 region is CASEIAGVYEQYF. CDR3 nucleotides: TGTGCCAGCGAGATAGCGGGGGTCTACGAGCAGTACTTC.

The chain recombines TRBV30 with TRBJ2-3, with TRBD1 identical over 7 bases. The germline V gene encodes CDR1 GTSNPN and CDR2 SVGIG (reference sequence). V lost 0 bases and J lost 2; bases outside the gene matches: 5. This CDR3 has 15 residues. Written as DNA, the CDR3 is TGTGCCTGGAGTGTCGCAGGGGGATTCACAGATACGCAGTATTTT. Its protein is CAWSVAGGFTDTQYF.

The count of this clone is one. The V gene is TRBV19, the J gene TRBJ1-1, with D perhaps TRBD1 (6 bases). The CDR3 is 14 residues long. Germline CDR1 reads LNHDA; CDR2 reads SQIVND (reference sequence). Trimming left V 1 base short and J 1 base short, with 7 bases between. The CDR3 region is CASSIAQGNTEAFF. The CDR3, as DNA: TGTGCCAGTAGTATAGCACAGGGGAACACTGAAGCTTTCTTT.

The chain recombines TRBV13 with TRBJ2-3, with 12 bases matching TRBD2. Germline V gene lookup returns CDR1 PRHDT and CDR2 FYEKMQ (reference sequence). The CDR3 is made up of 17 amino acids. The V segment lost 4 bases and the J segment 0 bases; nucleotides outside the gene matches: 5. The CDR3 DNA follows: TGTGCCAGCAGCTCTAGCGGGGGGGTTTCTAGCACAGATACGCAGTATTTT. Amino acids: CASSSSGGVSSTDTQYF.

The chain carries TRBV19 and TRBJ2-7, with a tentative D call TRBD2 (6 bases). CDR3 size: 14 residues. Trimming removed 5 bases from V and 4 bases from J, with 15 bases in between. CDR1 is LNHDA, CDR2 SQIVND, per germline (reference sequence). CDR3 sequence: CASSLALASYEQYF. In nucleotides, the CDR3 is TGTGCCAGTAGTTTAGCTCTAGCGAGTTACGAGCAGTACTTC.

The V call is TRBV29-1, the J call TRBJ1-4, with D possibly being TRBD1 (5 bases). Per germline, CDR1 SQVTM and CDR2 ANQGSEA. CDR3 length: 12 residues. Deletions cut 4 bases from V and 6 bases from J, with 9 bases between. The DNA for the CDR3 is TGCAGCGTTGCGGGGGTCGATGAAAAACTGTTTTTT. This encodes CSVAGVDEKLFF. Complete variable domain (other parts from reference TRBV29-1 and TRBJ1-4): SAVISQKPSRDICQRGTSLTIQCQVDSQVTMMFWYRQQPGQSLTLIATANQGSEATYESGFVIDKFPISRPNLTFSTLTVSNMSPEDSSIYLCSVAGVDEKLFFGSGTQLSVL.

This clone was recorded only once. The V gene is TRBV11-3, the J gene TRBJ1-2, with TRBD1 as a possible D gene (5 bases). The germline V gene has CDR1 SGHNT and CDR2 YENEEA. Trimming took off 3 bases at V and 3 bases at J, with 5 bases between the two ends. The CDR3 extends over 12 amino acids. The CDR3 reads CASSLTDYGYTF. The CDR3 nucleotides are TGTGCCAGCAGCTTGACAGACTATGGCTACACCTTC.

The chain combines TRBV7-8 with TRBJ2-7; TRBD2 aligns across 8 bases. There are 16 residues in the CDR3. Germline V gives CDR1 SGHVS, CDR2 FQNEAQ. Unmatched junction bases numbered 8, after V lost 1 base and J lost 3 bases. The CDR3 nucleotides read TGTGCCAGCAGCTTAGTAGGTAGCGGGATCCTCTACGAGCAGTACTTC. This encodes CASSLVGSGILYEQYF.

The CDR3 DNA reads as TGTGCCAGCAGTTCCCTTATAGCGGGGGGGCGTGACGGGGAGCTGTTTTTT. This encodes CASSSLIAGGRDGELFF. This rearrangement joins TRBV5-4 to TRBJ2-2; 11 positions match TRBD2. CDR1 and CDR2 from the germline V gene are SGHNT and YYREEE (reference sequence). Unmatched junction bases numbered 13, after V lost 5 bases and J lost 7 bases. CDR3 length: 17 residues. Full variable domain (rest looked up from reference TRBV5-4 and TRBJ2-2): ETGVTQSPTHLIKTRGQQVTLRCSSQSGHNTVSWYQQALGQGPQFIFQYYREEENGRGNFPPRFSGLQFPNYSSELNVNALELDDSALYLCASSSLIAGGRDGELFFGEGSRLTVL.

The V and J genes are TRBV6-1 and TRBJ2-7; TRBD2 aligns across 10 bases. Germline loops: CDR1 MNHNS, CDR2 SASEGT. This CDR3 comprises 16 residues. Trimming took 4 bases from V and 4 from J; bases not matched to a gene: 10. This CDR3 is CASSGGLAGATYEQYF. CDR3 coding DNA: TGTGCCAGCAGTGGGGGCCTAGCGGGAGCCACATACGAGCAGTACTTC.

The V and J genes are TRBV29-1 and TRBJ2-1, with 8 nucleotides matching TRBD2. CDR1 and CDR2 (germline): SQVTM, ANQGSEA. The length of the CDR3 is 16 residues. Unmatched junction bases numbered 10, after V lost 3 bases and J lost 3 bases. The CDR3 spells CSVEYRTSHDYNEQFF. CDR3 sequence (DNA): TGCAGCGTTGAGTACCGGACTAGCCACGACTACAATGAGCAGTTCTTC.

The rearrangement uses TRBV19 and TRBJ2-2, with D uncertain. Germline V lookup: CDR1 LNHDA, CDR2 SQIVND (reference sequence). Trimming took off 3 bases at V and 5 bases at J, with 7 bases between the two ends. CDR3 size: 13 residues. CDR3 nucleotides: TGTGCCAGTAGTATCTTGGAGACCGGGGAGCTGTTTTTT. Protein: CASSILETGELFF.

The chain is built from TRBV4-1 and TRBJ1-1, with D perhaps matching TRBD1 (6 bases). This CDR3 spans 15 amino acids. V was clipped by 1 base and J by 0 bases, with 9 bases between them. Germline V gene data show CDR1 as MGHRA and CDR2 as YSYEKL. CDR3 loop: CASSQGTGMNTEAFF. CDR3 sequence (DNA): TGCGCCAGCAGCCAAGGAACAGGGATGAACACTGAAGCTTTCTTT.

The chain combines TRBV6-5 with TRBJ1-1, with 8 bases aligning to TRBD1. CDR1 MNHEY and CDR2 SVGAGI come from the germline V gene. The junction had 11 bases not matched to a gene; V was cut back by 7 bases and J by 10 bases. The CDR3 is 13 amino acids. The CDR3 loop is CASMRTDRVRAFF. The CDR3 DNA follows: TGTGCCAGCATGAGGACGGACAGGGTAAGAGCTTTCTTT.

This chain joins TRBV11-1 and TRBJ2-2; possibly TRBD1 for D (6 bases). Germline V lookup: CDR1 SGHAT, CDR2 FQDESV (reference sequence). The ends were cut back, 3 bases at V and 6 bases at J, with 8 bases in the middle. The CDR3 has 13 residues. This chain's CDR3 is CASSFQGPGELFF. CDR3 DNA sequence: TGTGCCAGCAGCTTTCAGGGGCCCGGGGAGCTGTTTTTT. The full variable domain, its missing parts supplied by reference TRBV11-1 and TRBJ2-2, is EAEVAQSPRYKITEKSQAVAFWCDPISGHATLYWYRQILGQGPELLVQFQDESVVDDSQLPKDRFSAERLKGVDSTLKIQPAELGDSAMYLCASSFQGPGELFFGEGSRLTVL.

This clone was found a few times. The chain links TRBV30 to TRBJ1-2; no clear D. Germline CDR1 is GTSNPN and CDR2 is SVGIG (reference sequence). V was cut by 2 bases and J by 3 bases, with 4 bases left in between. CDR3 length: 11 residues. The DNA for the CDR3 is TGTGCCTGGAGTTCGTACTATGGCTACACCTTC. It translates to CAWSSYYGYTF.

The chain has TRBV28 and TRBJ2-1, with 8 bases matching TRBD1. CDR3 length: 16 amino acids. CDR1 is MDHEN and CDR2 is SYDVKM in the germline V gene. V lost 10 bases, J lost 2 bases, and 13 bases stayed unmatched. The CDR3 coding sequence is TGTGCCATCTGTTCCCAGGGGGCGGGGACCTACAATGAGCAGTTCTTC. This sequence encodes CAICSQGAGTYNEQFF.

The CDR3 here is CASSYRRDFNEQYF. CDR3 sequence (DNA): TGTGCCAGCAGTTACCGCAGGGATTTCAACGAGCAGTACTTC. The J gene is TRBJ2-7, the V gene TRBV6-5; D possibly corresponds to TRBD1 (5 bases). The CDR3 has 14 residues. Trimming took off 2 bases at V and 5 bases at J, with 13 bases between the two ends. Germline CDR1 reads MNHEY; CDR2 reads SVGAGI.

The rearrangement links TRBV4-1 to TRBJ1-1, with unresolved D. The V and J ends lost 1 base and 5 bases respectively, with 11 bases between them. In germline, CDR1 is MGHRA, CDR2 YSYEKL. The CDR3 is made up of 14 amino acids. Here the CDR3 reads CASSQGEFGTEAFF. Here the CDR3 DNA reads TGCGCCAGCAGCCAAGGGGAGTTCGGGACTGAAGCTTTCTTT.

This chain uses TRBV18 with TRBJ1-6; 12 positions agree with TRBD1. This CDR3 has 16 amino acids. CDR1 and CDR2 from the germline V gene are KGHSH and LQKENI. V dropped 5 bases and J dropped 6; count of bases not matched to a gene: 5. This CDR3 reads CASSEGTGGLNSPLHF. DNA of the CDR3: TGTGCCAGCTCAGAGGGGACAGGGGGCCTTAATTCACCCCTCCACTTT.

The chain joins TRBV6-5 to TRBJ1-6; 7 nucleotides line up with TRBD1. The CDR3 consists of 16 residues. In germline, CDR1 is MNHEY, CDR2 SVGAGI. V lost 4 bases and J lost 8; bases outside the gene matches: 11. The CDR3 reads CASSSSPGGVDSPLHF. CDR3 DNA sequence: TGTGCCAGCAGTTCAAGCCCAGGGGGAGTGGATTCACCCCTCCACTTT.

The chain employs TRBV11-2 and TRBJ2-5; 7 nucleotides match TRBD1. This CDR3 has 16 residues. Per the germline V gene, CDR1 is SGHAT and CDR2 is FQNNGV. Trimming removed 0 bases from V and 6 bases from J; junction bases left unmatched: 10. The CDR3 here is CASSLDVIDRAKTQYF. The CDR3 nucleotides are TGTGCCAGCAGCTTAGATGTAATCGACAGGGCAAAGACCCAGTACTTC.